This T cell receptor beta chain was captured by sequencing in a study of cytomegalovirus exposure and HLA in healthy donors. Study-wide points: Within a later analysis, the majority of CMV-associated TCR beta chains appeared HLA-restricted. According to a later analysis, donors in an Asian-associated ancestry cluster reportedly had fewer N-insertions than the roughly 670-donor mean.

Trimming shortened V by 5 bases and J by 4 bases, and 15 bases separated the two germline ends. The CDR3 loop spans 15 amino acids. CDR1 MRHNA and CDR2 SNTAGT come from the germline V gene. Samples came from healthy bone marrow donors. As to this clone: Its target is unknown.

Both 60 Vbeta primers and 13 Jbeta primers went into the PCR. TCRdb keeps only in-frame clones here, not all; method: immunoSEQ multiplex PCR. The sample holds about 140,000 clones, around three quarters seen once. The TCR originated in a woman aged 40 to 50 in good health and CMV-seronegative. Source material: PBMCs. The chain carries TRBV6-4 and TRBJ2-1; perhaps TRBD2 as D (6 bases). CDR3 loop: CASSTGGGQYNEQFF. The CDR3 region has the DNA TGTGCCAGCAGTACCGGGGGAGGACAATACAATGAGCAGTTCTTC.